The 26 T cell receptor beta chains below all came from one sample that was sequenced in a study of blood T cell repertoires in COVID-19. Generated by immunoSEQ multiplex PCR, the TCRdb table keeps only in-frame clones and is missing some. This table holds around 170,000 clones, roughly nine tenths found once. The sample comprised peripheral blood. The source of these receptors is a man between 18 and 29 years old who had recovered from COVID-19.

The chain carries TRBV29-1 and TRBJ2-7, with 10 positions matching TRBD2. After removal of 6 bases from V and 0 bases from J, the junction contained 8 bases not matched to a gene. Germline assignment: CDR1 SQVTM and CDR2 ANQGSEA. The CDR3 has 15 amino acids. CDR3 sequence: CSVGLAGVSSYEQYF. The CDR3 nucleotides read TGCAGCGTCGGGCTAGCGGGAGTTAGCTCCTACGAGCAGTACTTC.

This chain's CDR3 is CASGPDRVGAFF. For the CDR3, the DNA is TGTGCTAGTGGTCCCGACAGGGTCGGGGCTTTCTTT. J is TRBJ1-1 and V is TRBV12-5; TRBD1 aligns across 7 bases. Germline V gene lookup returns CDR1 LGHNT and CDR2 FRNRAP. The V segment lost 5 bases and the J segment 11 bases; nucleotides outside the gene matches: 8. The CDR3 spans 12 residues.

A single count supports this clone. This rearrangement joins TRBV6-5 to TRBJ1-1, with D possibly TRBD1 on 5 matching bases. With 4 bases removed from V and 5 bases from J, the gap between germline ends came to 14 bases. The germline V gene encodes CDR1 MNHEY and CDR2 SVGAGI. The CDR3 is 14 amino acids. The CDR3 DNA sequence: TGTGCCAGCAGTTTGGGTGTAGGGGTAACTGAAGCTTTCTTT. Translating gives CASSLGVGVTEAFF.

The chain links TRBV5-1 to TRBJ1-2; D unresolved. The CDR3 is made up of 11 amino acids. The V and J ends lost 5 bases and 7 bases respectively, with 9 bases between them. CDR1 is SGHRS and CDR2 is YFSETQ in the germline V gene. In DNA form, the CDR3 reads TGCGCCAGCAGGGGCGAATCTGGCTACACCTTC. This sequence encodes CASRGESGYTF.

The chain has TRBV4-1 and TRBJ1-2, with D possibly being TRBD1 (5 bases). This CDR3 spans 16 amino acids. Germline assignment: CDR1 MGHRA and CDR2 YSYEKL. Trimming removed 4 bases from V and 2 bases from J, with 17 bases in between. The CDR3 region has the DNA TGCGCCAGCAGCCCTACCCCCGGAGGGGCCAACTATGGCTACACCTTC. It encodes CASSPTPGGANYGYTF.

There are a few counts of this clone. The CDR3 DNA is TGTGCCAGCAGCTTGGTGGGGACAGATGGCTACACCTTC. It translates to CASSLVGTDGYTF. The chain couples TRBV5-4 to TRBJ1-2, with TRBD1 matching 7 bases. The CDR3 has 13 residues. V was clipped by 0 bases and J by 6 bases; unmatched bases: 2. Per the germline V gene, CDR1 is SGHNT and CDR2 is YYREEE (reference sequence).

V is TRBV5-6 and J is TRBJ1-2; TRBD1 matches at 9 bases. The CDR3 runs to 19 residues. CDR1 and CDR2 from the germline V gene are SGHDT and YYEEEE. Germline trimming cut 3 bases from V and 4 bases from J; bases unmatched to any gene: 19. CDR3 coding DNA: TGTGCCAGCAGCTCGACAGGGGGAGCTATTCTACAGGGCCCCTATGGCTACACCTTC. Protein product: CASSSTGGAILQGPYGYTF.

About this clone: Other nucleotide sequences in the sample specify the same CDR3. V and J are TRBV5-1 and TRBJ2-5; 8 bases align to TRBD2. Germline lookup yields CDR1 SGHRS and CDR2 YFSETQ. V shed 5 bases, J shed 0 bases, and the junction held 0 bases outside the gene matches. The CDR3 covers 13 residues. In nucleotides, the CDR3 is TGCGCCAGCAGTAGCGGGGACCAAGAGACCCAGTACTTC. It is translated as CASSSGDQETQYF.

This clone appeared a few times. This chain joins TRBV29-1 and TRBJ2-2; D unresolved. There are 11 residues in the CDR3. Trimming removed 6 bases at V and 5 bases at J, with 7 bases between. Germline lookup yields CDR1 SQVTM and CDR2 ANQGSEA. CDR3 loop: CSVRWTGELFF. DNA of the CDR3: TGCAGCGTACGGTGGACCGGGGAGCTGTTTTTT.

The chain links TRBV28 to TRBJ2-7; possible D gene TRBD2, 6 bases. In germline, CDR1 is MDHEN, CDR2 SYDVKM. V lost 5 bases and J 2 bases, leaving 13 bases between the germline ends. The CDR3 totals 14 residues. The chain's CDR3 is CASSMTTRAYEQYF. For the CDR3, the DNA is TGTGCCAGCAGTATGACGACTAGAGCCTACGAGCAGTACTTC.

The J gene is TRBJ2-7, the V gene TRBV6-4; weak D call: TRBD1 (5 bases). Between the trimmed V and J ends, which lost 0 bases and 5 bases, there was a span of 14 bases. From germline, CDR1 is MRHNA and CDR2 SNTAGT. The CDR3 is made up of 15 amino acids. For the CDR3, the DNA is TGTGCCAGCAGTGACTCGAGCAGGGCCATCGACGAGCAGTACTTC. It is translated as CASSDSSRAIDEQYF.

This rearrangement joins TRBV6-2 or TRBV6-3 to TRBJ2-1; tentatively, D is TRBD2 (5 bases). Per germline, CDR1 MNHEY and CDR2 SVGEGT. V gave up 2 bases and J gave up 6 bases, with 14 bases separating them. CDR3 size: 15 residues. The CDR3 reads CASSYKSGEGNEQFF. The CDR3 region has the DNA TGTGCCAGCAGTTACAAAAGCGGAGAGGGCAATGAGCAGTTCTTC.

V gene TRBV4-3 combines with J gene TRBJ2-5, with 7 bases lining up with TRBD2. The germline V gene has CDR1 LGHNA and CDR2 YSLEER. With 4 bases clipped from V and 0 bases from J, the junction kept 5 bases outside the gene matches. The CDR3 covers 15 residues. For the CDR3, the DNA is TGCGCCAGCAGCCCGTCTAGCGGCGACCAAGAGACCCAGTACTTC. Translating gives CASSPSSGDQETQYF.

The chain has TRBV19 and TRBJ2-2, with 7 nucleotides matching TRBD2. After removal of 3 bases from V and 5 bases from J, the junction contained 6 bases not matched to a gene. The CDR3 has 15 amino acids. Germline V gene sequence: CDR1 LNHDA, CDR2 SQIVND (reference sequence). This chain's CDR3 is CASSIPGRVTGELFF. In nucleotides, the CDR3 is TGTGCCAGTAGTATTCCGGGGAGGGTTACCGGGGAGCTGTTTTTT. The variable domain in full, completed from reference TRBV19 and TRBJ2-2, reads DGGITQSPKYLFRKEGQNVTLSCEQNLNHDAMYWYRQDPGQGLRLIYYSQIVNDFQKGDIAEGYSVSREKKESFPLTVTSAQKNPTAFYLCASSIPGRVTGELFFGEGSRLTVL.

This clone occurred once. This sequence joins TRBV2 and TRBJ2-2; 15 bases are a match to TRBD2. Unmatched junction bases numbered 9, after V lost 4 bases and J lost 0 bases. The germline gives CDR1 SNHLY, CDR2 FYNNEI. CDR3 length: 20 amino acids. The CDR3 loop is CASSVLGLAGGKTNTGELFF. CDR3 DNA sequence: TGTGCCAGCAGTGTGCTGGGACTAGCGGGAGGAAAGACGAACACCGGGGAGCTGTTTTTT.

The chain employs TRBV27 and TRBJ2-3, with TRBD2 as a possible D gene (5 bases). This CDR3 is built from 17 residues. V lost 5 bases and J 2 bases, leaving 20 bases between the germline ends. Germline CDR1 is MNHEY and CDR2 is SMNVEV (reference sequence). For the CDR3, the DNA is TGTGCCAGCAGTGCCACCGCCTACTGGAGGCCCACAGATACGCAGTATTTT. Translated: CASSATAYWRPTDTQYF.

V and J are TRBV5-1 and TRBJ1-4, with D hard to call. Deletions cut 0 bases from V and 8 bases from J, with 8 bases between. This CDR3 is 13 amino acids long. Germline V CDR1 and CDR2: SGHRS, YFSETQ. CDR3 sequence: CASSLGAGEKLFF. CDR3 sequence (DNA): TGCGCCAGCAGCTTGGGGGCCGGCGAAAAACTGTTTTTT.

This chain connects TRBV5-1 to TRBJ2-1, with D perhaps matching TRBD1 (6 bases). In germline, CDR1 is SGHRS, CDR2 YFSETQ. V gave up 0 bases and J gave up 0 bases, with 13 bases separating them. The length of the CDR3 is 17 residues. CDR3: CASSLGGTTYSYNEQFF. The CDR3 nucleotides are TGCGCCAGCAGCTTGGGGGGGACAACTTACTCCTACAATGAGCAGTTCTTC.

This clone appeared once. The chain uses TRBV28 and TRBJ1-1, with D tentatively TRBD1 (5 bases). The CDR3 is made up of 14 amino acids. The ends were cut back, 7 bases at V and 1 base at J, with 13 bases in the middle. Germline CDR1 MDHEN, CDR2 SYDVKM. The CDR3 DNA follows: TGTGCCAGCACCCAGGGCAGGGAGAACACTGAAGCTTTCTTT. As protein: CASTQGRENTEAFF.

The chain employs TRBV4-1 and TRBJ1-5, with 11 bases lining up with TRBD1. The CDR3 sequence is 16 residues long. CDR1 is MGHRA, CDR2 YSYEKL, per germline. J was trimmed by 7 bases and V by 0 bases; bases with no gene match: 5. This CDR3 is CASSQEGTGGGQPQHF. CDR3 sequence (DNA): TGCGCCAGCAGCCAAGAAGGGACAGGGGGTGGCCAGCCCCAGCATTTT.

J is TRBJ2-5 and V is TRBV27; 7 positions match TRBD2. J lost 5 bases, V lost 5 bases, and 8 bases had no gene match. CDR1 is MNHEY and CDR2 is SMNVEV in the germline V gene (reference sequence). This CDR3 has 14 residues. The CDR3 protein is CASSVTREWETQYF. Here the CDR3 DNA reads TGTGCCAGCAGTGTGACGCGGGAGTGGGAGACCCAGTACTTC.

The chain couples TRBV6-1 to TRBJ1-1, with D unresolved. The CDR3 length is 15 residues. Trimming took off 2 bases at V and 0 bases at J, with 10 bases between the two ends. Per germline, CDR1 MNHNS and CDR2 SASEGT. The CDR3 sequence: CASSENLSMNTEAFF. For the CDR3, the DNA is TGTGCCAGCAGTGAAAATCTATCCATGAACACTGAAGCTTTCTTT.

This chain connects TRBV4-3 to TRBJ2-7; D gene ambiguous. The CDR3 length is 14 residues. Trimming shortened V by 0 bases and J by 4 bases, and 10 bases separated the two germline ends. Germline lookup yields CDR1 LGHNA and CDR2 YSLEER. The CDR3 bases are TGCGCCAGCAGCCAAGATCAGGCAGCATACGAGCAGTACTTC. The encoded protein is CASSQDQAAYEQYF.

V is TRBV13 and J is TRBJ1-6; D is perhaps TRBD1 (6 bases). The CDR3 runs to 14 residues. Germline assignment: CDR1 PRHDT and CDR2 FYEKMQ (reference sequence). The V and J ends lost 4 bases and 7 bases respectively, with 11 bases between them. The CDR3 loop is CASSYRVGNSPLHF. The CDR3 nucleotides read TGTGCCAGCAGCTACAGGGTGGGGAATTCACCCCTCCACTTT.

CDR3 loop: CASSPKGTGYSGANVLTF. The CDR3 DNA reads as TGTGCCAGCTCACCAAAAGGGACAGGGTACTCTGGGGCCAACGTCCTGACTTTC. This sequence joins TRBV18 and TRBJ2-6; TRBD1 matches 9 bases. Per germline, CDR1 KGHSH and CDR2 LQKENI. The CDR3 totals 18 residues. With V trimmed by 2 bases and J by 0 bases, 5 bases remained unmatched.

The chain carries TRBV9 and TRBJ2-7; 7 bases are a match to TRBD2. CDR3 size: 14 residues. Germline lookup yields CDR1 SGDLS and CDR2 YYNGEE. Trimming removed 0 bases from V and 7 bases from J; junction bases left unmatched: 7. The CDR3 region has the DNA TGTGCCAGCAGCGTAGGGGTTGGGGGAGGGGAGCAGTACTTC. Its protein product is CASSVGVGGGEQYF.